These 4 T cell receptor beta chains were all obtained from the same sample, sequenced in a study of Ad26.COV2.S vaccination and SARS-CoV-2 variants. Profiled with immunoSEQ multiplex PCR; TCRdb holds only in-frame clones, not every one. The data show about 440,000 clones, roughly 88% seen once. Treatment reported: roughly 20 received Ad26.COV2.S at low or high dose, single or two shots; about 5 received placebo; per-sample allocation not given. It was on day 63 after the first vaccine or placebo injection that samples were taken. This specimen consisted of peripheral blood, obtained in a trial of Ad26.COV2.S vaccine versus placebo. These receptors were taken from a person aged 18-65 years who received the Ad26.COV2.S COVID-19 vaccine or a placebo.

V and J are TRBV15 and TRBJ2-7; TRBD2 matches 8 bases. V lost 6 bases, J lost 2 bases, and 6 bases stayed unmatched. The CDR3 totals 14 residues. CDR1 LNHNV and CDR2 YYDKDF come from the germline V gene (reference sequence). The DNA of the CDR3 is TGTGCCACCAGGAAGACTAGCGCGGCCTACGAGCAGTACTTC. Protein product: CATRKTSAAYEQYF. The full variable domain, completed using reference TRBV15 and TRBJ2-7, is DAMVIQNPRYQVTQFGKPVTLSCSQTLNHNVMYWYQQKSSQAPKLLFHYYDKDFNNEADTPDNFQSRRPNTSFCFLDIRSPGLGDTAMYLCATRKTSAAYEQYFGPGTRLTVT.

The CDR3 here is CASWSFPDNEKLFF. The CDR3 region has the DNA TGTGCCAGCTGGTCCTTTCCGGATAATGAAAAACTGTTTTTT. The chain links TRBV2 to TRBJ1-4; D is ambiguous. V shed 8 bases and J shed 4 bases, with 14 bases lying between them. Germline CDR1 reads SNHLY; CDR2 reads FYNNEI. This CDR3 is built from 14 residues.

The chain couples TRBV7-3 to TRBJ2-1; a possible D gene is TRBD2 (5 bases). The CDR3 is made up of 13 amino acids. Germline V gene data show CDR1 as SGHTA and CDR2 as FQGTGA. V lost 4 bases and J 4 bases, leaving 8 bases between the germline ends. CDR3 sequence reads: CASSYRDYNEQFF. DNA for the CDR3: TGTGCCAGCAGCTACCGGGATTACAATGAGCAGTTCTTC.

The chain recombines TRBV11-3 with TRBJ1-1; a possible D gene is TRBD1 (6 bases). V was cut by 5 bases and J by 2 bases, with 15 bases left in between. The germline CDR1 and CDR2 sequences are SGHNT and YENEEA. CDR3 length equals 15 residues. CDR3 DNA: TGTGCCAGCAGCCCAGGGATAGGGGGAAACACTGAAGCTTTCTTT. Its translation: CASSPGIGGNTEAFF.